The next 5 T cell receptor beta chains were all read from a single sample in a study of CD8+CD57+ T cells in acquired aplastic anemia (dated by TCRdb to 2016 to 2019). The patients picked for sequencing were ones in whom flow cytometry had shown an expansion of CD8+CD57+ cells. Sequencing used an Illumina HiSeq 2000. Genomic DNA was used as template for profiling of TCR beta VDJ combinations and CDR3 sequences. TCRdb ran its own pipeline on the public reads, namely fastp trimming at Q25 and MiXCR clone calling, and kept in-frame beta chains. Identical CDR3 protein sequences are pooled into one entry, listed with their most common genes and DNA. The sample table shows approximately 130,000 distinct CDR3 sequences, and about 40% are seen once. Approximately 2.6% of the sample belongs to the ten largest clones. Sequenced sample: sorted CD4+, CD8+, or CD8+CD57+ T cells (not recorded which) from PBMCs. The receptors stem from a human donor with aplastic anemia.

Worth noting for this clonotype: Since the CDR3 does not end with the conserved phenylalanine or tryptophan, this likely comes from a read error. In DNA form, the CDR3 reads TGTGCCAGCAGCCGTGGGACAGGGGGCTCTGGAAACACCATATATTAT. Protein: CASSRGTGGSGNTIYY. V usage is TRBV12-3 or TRBV12-4 and J usage is TRBJ1-3; 11 bases line up with TRBD1. This CDR3 region has 16 residues. The J segment lost 0 bases and the V segment lost 6 bases, leaving 4 bases of the junction unmatched.

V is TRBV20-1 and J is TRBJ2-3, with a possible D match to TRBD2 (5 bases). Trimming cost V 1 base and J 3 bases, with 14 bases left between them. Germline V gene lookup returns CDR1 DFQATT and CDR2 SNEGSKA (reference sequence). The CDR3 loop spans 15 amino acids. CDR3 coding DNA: TGCAGTGCTAGAGTTCTAGCATTAGGGACAGATACGCAGTATTTT. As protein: CSARVLALGTDTQYF.

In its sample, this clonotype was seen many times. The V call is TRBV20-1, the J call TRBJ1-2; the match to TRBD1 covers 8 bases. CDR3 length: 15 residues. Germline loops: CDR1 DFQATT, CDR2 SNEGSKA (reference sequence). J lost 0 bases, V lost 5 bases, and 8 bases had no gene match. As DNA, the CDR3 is TGCAGTGCTCCGGGACAGGCGGGAACTAACTATGGCTACACCTTC. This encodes CSAPGQAGTNYGYTF.

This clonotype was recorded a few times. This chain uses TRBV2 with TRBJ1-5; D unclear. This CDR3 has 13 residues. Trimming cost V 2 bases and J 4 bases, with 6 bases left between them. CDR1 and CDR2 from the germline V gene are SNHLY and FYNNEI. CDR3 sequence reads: CASSETGNQPQHF. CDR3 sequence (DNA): TGTGCCAGCAGTGAAACCGGGAATCAGCCCCAGCATTTT.

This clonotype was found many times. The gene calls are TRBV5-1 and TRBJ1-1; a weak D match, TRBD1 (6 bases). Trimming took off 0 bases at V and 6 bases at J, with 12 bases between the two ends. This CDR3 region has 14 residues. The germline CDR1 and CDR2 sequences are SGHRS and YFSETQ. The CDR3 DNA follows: TGCGCCAGCAGCTTGGCACAGGGTCGCGCTGAAGCTTTCTTT. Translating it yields CASSLAQGRAEAFF.